Listed below are T cell receptor beta chains from one sample, sequenced in a study of cytomegalovirus exposure and HLA in healthy donors. TCRdb's copy holds only in-frame clones and misses some; the assay was immunoSEQ multiplex PCR. Of tens of thousands of clones in the sample, roughly 82% are singletons; the top ten hold 3.6%. Sequencing input: PBMCs. These receptors originate from a woman under 30 in good health and CMV-seronegative. Each CDR3 is given with its conserved first and last residue. Each record gives: V gene, D gene, J gene, CDR3 DNA, CDR3 protein. The D gene is left open where the match is weak.

V: TRBV10-3
D: TRBD1
J: TRBJ2-2
DNA: TGTGCCATCAGTGTTGACCTAGACGGGACAGAGAACACCGGGGAGCTGTTTTTT
CDR3: CAISVDLDGTENTGELFF

V: TRBV5-1
D: TRBD1
J: TRBJ2-7
DNA: TGCGCCACCAAAGCCTCCGGGACAGAGCCCTCTGAGCAGTACTTC
CDR3: CATKASGTEPSEQYF

V: TRBV7-2
D: TRBD2
J: TRBJ2-1
DNA: TGTGCCAGCAGCTTAGGAGCGGGGGGATACTACAATGAGCAGTTCTTC
CDR3: CASSLGAGGYYNEQFF

V: TRBV6-1
D: -
J: TRBJ1-2
DNA: TGTGCCAGCAGTGAAGAAGGGCGGGATGGCTACACCTTC
CDR3: CASSEEGRDGYTF

V: TRBV7-9
D: -
J: TRBJ1-2
DNA: TGTGCCAGCAGCTCCTCCACAGCAATTAACTATGGCTACACCTTC
CDR3: CASSSSTAINYGYTF

V: TRBV5-4
D: TRBD1
J: TRBJ1-4
DNA: TGTGCCAGCAGCCTGGGACAGGGGGTGGGTGAAAAACTGTTTTTT
CDR3: CASSLGQGVGEKLFF

V: TRBV19
D: TRBD1
J: TRBJ2-5
DNA: TGTGCCAGTAGTATGGGACAGGGCTTCGGGGAGCAGTACTTC
CDR3: CASSMGQGFGEQYF

V: TRBV27
D: -
J: TRBJ2-1
DNA: TGTGCCAGCAGCAGCGGCGGGATTGGCAATGAGCAGTTCTTC
CDR3: CASSSGGIGNEQFF

V: TRBV27
D: TRBD1
J: TRBJ2-4
DNA: TGTGCCAGCAGGGGACAGTCAAACATTCAGTACTTC
CDR3: CASRGQSNIQYF

V: TRBV7-8
D: TRBD2
J: TRBJ2-7
DNA: TGTGCCAGCAGCTTAAAGTTGGCGGGAGCGACCTACGAGCAGTACTTC
CDR3: CASSLKLAGATYEQYF

V: TRBV7-9
D: -
J: TRBJ1-1
DNA: TGTGCCAGCAGCTTAGATACGGGGGGAACTGAAGCTTTCTTT
CDR3: CASSLDTGGTEAFF

V: TRBV19
D: TRBD2
J: TRBJ2-7
DNA: TGTGCCAGTAGTCTCAACATTGGAGCTAGCGGGATCCGATCCTACGAGCAGTACTTC
CDR3: CASSLNIGASGIRSYEQYF